The 27 T cell receptor beta chains given below trace back to one sample, sequenced in a study of blood T cell repertoires in COVID-19. Method: immunoSEQ multiplex PCR; TCRdb's copy keeps in-frame clones and lacks some. The data show more than 250,000 clones, 80% to 90% seen once. The sequencing sample was made of peripheral blood. The receptors were sampled from a woman in her forties or fifties with acute or convalescent COVID-19.

The chain has TRBV21-1 and TRBJ1-1; the table's D call, TRBD1, has no DNA check behind it. TRBV21-1 is reported as a pseudogene. This CDR3 has 17 amino acids. CDR3 in amino acids: CASSKDRGPLAVTEAFF. The CDR3 bases are TGTGCCAGCAGCAAAGACAGGGGGCCCCTCGCGGTCACTGAAGCTTTCTTT.

The chain combines TRBV3-1 (or the pseudogene TRBV3-2) with TRBJ1-1, with D perhaps matching TRBD1 (5 bases). CDR1 and CDR2 (germline): LGHDT, YNNKEL (reference sequence). The CDR3 has 16 amino acids. The V end was cut by 1 base, the J end by 4 bases, with 16 bases between. The CDR3 DNA sequence: TGTGCCAGCAGCCAAGTTAGTTCAGGGCATCCCACTGAAGCTTTCTTT. Amino acids: CASSQVSSGHPTEAFF.

This chain joins TRBV3-1 (or the pseudogene TRBV3-2) and TRBJ2-7; possibly TRBD1 for D (5 bases). This CDR3 is built from 14 residues. The V gene's germline CDR1 is LGHDT and CDR2 YNNKEL (reference sequence). Between the trimmed V and J ends, which lost 3 bases and 9 bases, there was a span of 18 bases. This CDR3 is CASSHFVDNARQYF. The CDR3 DNA sequence: TGTGCCAGCAGCCATTTTGTGGACAATGCAAGGCAGTACTTC.

The chain employs TRBV11-2 and TRBJ1-1; TRBD1 aligns across 7 bases. Looked up from germline, CDR1 is SGHAT and CDR2 is FQNNGV. The CDR3 spans 16 residues. Losses at the gene ends were 4 bases for V and 0 bases for J; bases not matched to a gene: 8. CDR3 sequence reads: CASSSLKGQLNTEAFF. In DNA, the CDR3 is TGTGCCAGCAGCTCCCTCAAGGGACAGTTGAACACTGAAGCTTTCTTT.

V and J are TRBV28 and TRBJ1-3, with D possibly being TRBD1 (5 bases). Trimming pared 4 bases from V and 0 bases from J, leaving 22 bases between. The CDR3 length is 19 residues. The germline V gene encodes CDR1 MDHEN and CDR2 SYDVKM. CDR3 nucleotide sequence: TGTGCCAGCAGTTCAAACCCAATGACAGCCTTCTTCTCTGGAAACACCATATATTTT. Translating it yields CASSSNPMTAFFSGNTIYF.

The genes are TRBV2 and TRBJ2-7; 9 positions agree with TRBD2. CDR1 SNHLY and CDR2 FYNNEI come from the germline V gene. V shed 4 bases and J 3 bases; nucleotides not matched to a gene: 7. The length of the CDR3 is 15 residues. CDR3 DNA: TGTGCCAGCAGTGCCCTTGCGGGGGGGGGCTACGAGCAGTACTTC. Its translation is CASSALAGGGYEQYF.

The rearrangement uses TRBV10-3 and TRBJ2-1, with TRBD1 matching 7 bases. Germline V gene lookup returns CDR1 ENHRY and CDR2 SYGVKD. There are 13 residues in the CDR3. J was trimmed by 7 bases and V by 6 bases; bases with no gene match: 6. Here the CDR3 reads CAIRVSQGNEQFF. DNA of the CDR3: TGTGCCATCAGGGTGTCACAGGGGAATGAGCAGTTCTTC.

The chain recombines TRBV19 with TRBJ1-2; weak D call: TRBD1 (5 bases). There are 15 residues in the CDR3. The V end was cut by 6 bases, the J end by 1 base, with 15 bases between. Germline assignment: CDR1 LNHDA and CDR2 SQIVND (reference sequence). CDR3 nucleotides: TGTGCCAGTAGACATCCGGGACTACGTAACTATGGCTACACCTTC. As protein: CASRHPGLRNYGYTF.

This rearrangement joins TRBV29-1 to TRBJ2-7; 9 nucleotides align to TRBD1. CDR1 is SQVTM, CDR2 ANQGSEA, per germline. J lost 1 base, V lost 7 bases, and 5 bases had no gene match. The CDR3 totals 13 residues. CDR3 DNA: TGCAGCGCCACCGGGACAGGGTCCTACGAGCAGTACTTC. Its translation: CSATGTGSYEQYF.

The V and J genes are TRBV11-2 and TRBJ2-6; D is unresolved. V shed 6 bases and J shed 4 bases, with 7 bases lying between them. Germline-derived CDR1 and CDR2 are SGHAT and FQNNGV. The CDR3 contains 13 residues. The CDR3 spells CASSVAGANVLTF. In DNA, the CDR3 is TGTGCCAGCAGTGTAGCCGGGGCCAACGTCCTGACTTTC.

This sequence joins TRBV5-1 and TRBJ1-4; weak D call: TRBD1 (5 bases). This CDR3 is 15 amino acids long. Trimming took 2 bases from V and 8 from J, leaving 16 bases between them. CDR1 and CDR2 from the germline V gene are SGHRS and YFSETQ. Here the CDR3 DNA reads TGCGCCAGCAGCTTTATGGGAGGGGTGCAAGAAAAACTGTTTTTT. Its protein is CASSFMGGVQEKLFF.

The chain uses TRBV5-6 and TRBJ1-4; D is undetermined. V lost 2 bases and J 4 bases, leaving 6 bases between the germline ends. Germline V gives CDR1 SGHDT, CDR2 YYEEEE. The CDR3 is 13 residues long. Here the CDR3 DNA reads TGTGCCAGCAGCTTAGCCGGTAATGAAAAACTGTTTTTT. Its protein is CASSLAGNEKLFF.

This clone was detected once. The chain has TRBV5-6 and TRBJ2-4; 9 nucleotides align to TRBD1. The CDR3 consists of 15 residues. Germline CDR1 and CDR2: SGHDT and YYEEEE. Trimming took 2 bases from V and 10 from J; bases not matched to a gene: 10. CDR3 DNA sequence: TGTGCCAGCAGCTTTGGTGGGGACAGGGTCTTTATTCAGTACTTC. This codes for CASSFGGDRVFIQYF.

V is TRBV6-5 and J is TRBJ1-1; D is unresolved. The germline CDR1 and CDR2 sequences are MNHEY and SVGAGI. The CDR3 contains 15 residues. The V end was cut by 0 bases, the J end by 4 bases, with 12 bases between. CDR3 region: CASSYSASGATEAFF. The CDR3, as DNA: TGTGCCAGCAGTTACTCGGCAAGTGGAGCCACTGAAGCTTTCTTT.

J is TRBJ1-6 and V is TRBV9, with D hard to call. V shed 1 base and J shed 6 bases, with 14 bases lying between them. Germline values: CDR1 SGDLS, CDR2 YYNGEE. This CDR3 is 16 amino acids long. The CDR3 nucleotides are TGTGCCAGCAGCGTAAGGGAGGTTCGGGGTAATTCACCCCTCCACTTT. Translating it yields CASSVREVRGNSPLHF.

The chain combines TRBV5-5 with TRBJ2-1, with 10 bases aligning to TRBD1. CDR1 is SGHKS and CDR2 is YYEKEE in the germline V gene (reference sequence). The ends lost 2 bases at V and 7 bases at J; junction bases unmatched: 9. This CDR3 spans 16 amino acids. CDR3 loop: CASSFGWGQGLNEQFF. The CDR3 DNA reads as TGTGCCAGCAGCTTCGGGTGGGGACAGGGGCTTAATGAGCAGTTCTTC.

The chain carries TRBV7-2 and TRBJ1-5, with 7 bases lining up with TRBD1. J lost 3 bases, V lost 6 bases, and 5 bases had no gene match. Germline values: CDR1 SGHTA, CDR2 FQGNSA. This CDR3 is built from 14 residues. The CDR3 reads CASRPGQLNQPQHF. The CDR3, as DNA: TGTGCCAGCAGACCGGGACAGCTCAATCAGCCCCAGCATTTT.

The chain uses TRBV30 and TRBJ2-3, with TRBD2 identical over 8 bases. Germline values: CDR1 GTSNPN, CDR2 SVGIG (reference sequence). This CDR3 comprises 14 residues. Germline trimming cut 5 bases from V and 3 bases from J; bases unmatched to any gene: 7. Here the CDR3 reads CAWELAGSTDTQYF. CDR3 sequence (DNA): TGTGCCTGGGAATTAGCGGGGTCGACAGATACGCAGTATTTT.

The J gene is TRBJ2-7, the V gene TRBV10-3, with 7 bases aligning to TRBD1. There are 14 residues in the CDR3. Trimming at V came to 2 bases and at J to 6 bases, leaving 7 bases not matched to a gene. CDR1 is ENHRY and CDR2 is SYGVKD in the germline V gene. The CDR3 DNA reads TGTGCCATCAGTGAGGCCGACAGGGCGCGCGAGCAGTACGTC. It codes for CAISEADRAREQYV.

The rearrangement links TRBV7-2 to TRBJ2-1, with D maybe TRBD2 (6 bases). The CDR3 is 14 residues long. V was trimmed by 2 bases and J by 6 bases, leaving 11 bases between them. Germline CDR1 and CDR2: SGHTA and FQGNSA. In nucleotides, the CDR3 is TGTGCCAGCAGCTTACTGACGGGACTCAATGAGCAGTTCTTC. Translated: CASSLLTGLNEQFF. The full variable domain, with the rest looked up from reference TRBV7-2 and TRBJ2-1, is GAGVSQSPSNKVTEKGKDVELRCDPISGHTALYWYRQSLGQGLEFLIYFQGNSAPDKSGLPSDRFSAERTGGSVSTLTIQRTQQEDSAVYLCASSLLTGLNEQFFGPGTRLTVL.

This chain uses TRBV6-5 with TRBJ1-4; D not resolved. Germline V CDR1 and CDR2: MNHEY, SVGAGI. CDR3 length: 13 residues. V dropped 6 bases and J dropped 12 bases, with 17 bases sitting between them. In DNA, the CDR3 is TGTGCCAGCAGGCGGACTCCCGCGACGGAACTGTTTTTT. Protein: CASRRTPATELFF.

The V call is TRBV5-1, the J call TRBJ2-3; D unresolved. The CDR3 has 14 residues. Trimming took off 5 bases at V and 0 bases at J, with 10 bases between the two ends. Germline CDR1 and CDR2: SGHRS and YFSETQ. CDR3 DNA sequence: TGCGCCAGCAGGTCTATTACTAGCACAGATACGCAGTATTTT. It specifies CASRSITSTDTQYF.

The V call is TRBV5-1, the J call TRBJ1-1; 8 bases map to TRBD1. Per the germline V gene, CDR1 is SGHRS and CDR2 is YFSETQ. The CDR3 is 16 residues long. The V gene end was trimmed by 6 bases and the J gene end by 3 bases; junction bases not matched to a gene: 13. In nucleotides, the CDR3 is TGCGCCAGCAAAGTTGCCGAACAGGGGGAATACACTGAAGCTTTCTTT. Its protein is CASKVAEQGEYTEAFF.

The V call is TRBV3-1 (or the pseudogene TRBV3-2), the J call TRBJ1-1; the D gene is possibly TRBD1 (5 bases). The CDR3 is 15 amino acids. V lost 3 bases, J lost 5 bases, and 16 bases lay in between. In germline, CDR1 is LGHDT, CDR2 YNNKEL (reference sequence). The CDR3 coding sequence is TGTGCCAGCAGCCACGGGGCCAGGGCGGGGACTGAAGCTTTCTTT. It specifies CASSHGARAGTEAFF.

V is TRBV6-2 or TRBV6-3 and J is TRBJ2-4; 8 nucleotides align to TRBD1. CDR1 and CDR2 (germline): MNHEY, SVGEGT. V lost 0 bases to trimming and J lost 0 bases; unmatched junction nucleotides: 4. CDR3 length equals 17 residues. The CDR3 nucleotides read TGTGCCAGCAGTTACTCAGGGACAGGCCTAGCCAAAAACATTCAGTACTTC. It encodes CASSYSGTGLAKNIQYF.

V and J are TRBV9 and TRBJ2-1; TRBD1 is a possible D gene (5 bases). There are 12 residues in the CDR3. Trimming left V 4 bases short and J 6 bases short, with 8 bases between. Per the germline V gene, CDR1 is SGDLS and CDR2 is YYNGEE. The CDR3 is CASSRQLNEQFF. CDR3 in DNA: TGTGCCAGCAGCCGACAGCTCAATGAGCAGTTCTTC. The whole variable domain, filled in from reference TRBV9 and TRBJ2-1, reads DSGVTQTPKHLITATGQRVTLRCSPRSGDLSVYWYQQSLDQGLQFLIQYYNGEERAKGNILERFSAQQFPDLHSELNLSSLELGDSALYFCASSRQLNEQFFGPGTRLTVL.

The rearrangement uses TRBV30 and TRBJ1-1; D is unclear. In germline, CDR1 is GTSNPN, CDR2 SVGIG (reference sequence). The CDR3 loop spans 14 amino acids. The V end lost 0 bases, the J end lost 3 bases, and 11 bases lay between the germline ends. This chain's CDR3 is CAWSVLSQYTEAFF. Written as DNA, the CDR3 is TGTGCCTGGAGTGTACTTTCACAGTACACTGAAGCTTTCTTT.